One and the same sample provided the 22 T cell receptor beta chains below, sequenced in a study of T cells in Graves' hyperthyroidism and ophthalmopathy. Amplification targeted TCR beta CDR3 regions from RNA transcripts. The study used the HTBI primer set for a first-round RT-PCR of the TCR CDR3. TCRdb analysed the multiplex PCR reads with MiXCR anew, one entry per CDR3 protein. The repertoire holds about 330,000 distinct CDR3 sequences, with roughly 15% as singletons. Sequencing was carried out using blood. Receptor source: a woman aged 40 to 50 with Graves' ophthalmopathy.

J is TRBJ1-1 and V is TRBV10-3; D remains ambiguous. Germline V lookup: CDR1 ENHRY, CDR2 SYGVKD. This CDR3 has 13 residues. Between the trimmed V and J ends, which lost 6 bases and 0 bases, there was a span of 8 bases. Here the CDR3 reads CAIRQSMNTEAFF. CDR3 sequence (DNA): TGTGCCATCAGACAGAGCATGAACACTGAAGCTTTCTTT.

This clonotype was detected many times. The rearrangement links TRBV2 to TRBJ1-1; no reliable D call. The CDR3 is 15 amino acids. V lost 0 bases, J lost 7 bases, and 15 bases lay in between. CDR1 is SNHLY and CDR2 is FYNNEI in the germline V gene. CDR3 nucleotides: TGTGCCAGCAGTGAAGCGCTTCGGCGCGGGGTTGAAGCTTTCTTT. Translation: CASSEALRRGVEAFF. The full variable domain, its missing parts supplied by reference TRBV2 and TRBJ1-1, is EPEVTQTPSHQVTQMGQEVILRCVPISNHLYFYWYRQILGQKVEFLVSFYNNEISEKSEIFDDQFSVERPDGSNFTLKIRSTKLEDSAMYFCASSEALRRGVEAFFGQGTRLTVV.

V gene TRBV6-1 combines with J gene TRBJ1-5; 7 positions match TRBD1. This CDR3 has 14 residues. Germline V gene data show CDR1 as MNHNS and CDR2 as SASEGT. J lost 5 bases, V lost 5 bases, and 6 bases had no gene match. The CDR3 here is CASSPTGPDQPQHF. The CDR3, as DNA: TGTGCCAGCAGTCCGACAGGGCCGGATCAGCCCCAGCATTTT.

At least ten counts were recorded for this clonotype. The chain couples TRBV7-2 to TRBJ1-1; 7 bases map to TRBD1. Germline CDR1 SGHTA, CDR2 FQGNSA. V lost 5 bases, J lost 0 bases, and 6 bases stayed unmatched. The CDR3 consists of 15 residues. CDR3 coding DNA: TGTGCCAGCAGCGCCACAGGGGCATTGAACACTGAAGCTTTCTTT. This translates into CASSATGALNTEAFF.

This clonotype was counted only a few times. The CDR3 DNA is TGTGCCAGCCGTTTAACCTTAGAGACCTACGAGCAGTACTTC. Its translation: CASRLTLETYEQYF. V is TRBV6-2 or TRBV6-3 and J is TRBJ2-7; no reliable D call. Germline CDR1 is MNHEY and CDR2 is SVGEGT. This CDR3 spans 14 amino acids. Trimming shortened V by 8 bases and J by 2 bases, and 16 bases separated the two germline ends.

The chain recombines TRBV28 with TRBJ2-7; 7 bases fit TRBD1. The germline gives CDR1 MDHEN, CDR2 SYDVKM. J was trimmed by 1 base and V by 5 bases; bases with no gene match: 5. The CDR3 consists of 14 residues. The CDR3 here is CASSARTGSYEQYF. The DNA of the CDR3 is TGTGCCAGCAGTGCGAGGACAGGTTCCTACGAGCAGTACTTC.

This clonotype was observed many times. The gene calls are TRBV12-3 or TRBV12-4 and TRBJ2-7, with 10 bases lining up with TRBD2. CDR3 length: 16 residues. V was pared by 4 bases and J by 3 bases, with 9 bases of the junction left unmatched. CDR3 region: CASSSPTSGAFYEQYF. The CDR3 DNA reads as TGTGCCAGCAGTTCCCCAACTAGCGGGGCGTTCTACGAGCAGTACTTC.

This clonotype was observed many times. J is TRBJ1-1 and V is TRBV27, with 8 nucleotides matching TRBD1. The CDR3 loop spans 15 amino acids. With 7 bases clipped from V and 2 bases from J, the junction kept 9 bases outside the gene matches. Germline values: CDR1 MNHEY, CDR2 SMNVEV (reference sequence). In DNA form, the CDR3 reads TGTGCCAGCACGATGGAGGCAGGGGGCAACACTGAAGCTTTCTTT. It encodes CASTMEAGGNTEAFF.

This clonotype was found many times. A read error may account for a junction end that differs from germline. This chain uses TRBV16 with TRBJ2-5; possible D gene TRBD2, 6 bases. CDR3 length: 14 residues. The germline gives CDR1 KGHSY, CDR2 FQNENV. CDR3 DNA: TGTGCCAGCAGTCAATCCGGGAGCCAAGAGACCCAGTACTTC. It codes for CASSQSGSQETQYF.

In this sample, this clonotype turned up a few times. The chain links TRBV11-2 to TRBJ1-2; D is unresolved. The CDR3 contains 15 residues. Germline CDR1 SGHAT, CDR2 FQNNGV. Trimming pared 2 bases from V and 8 bases from J, leaving 18 bases between. CDR3 in DNA: TGTGCCAGCAGCTTAAGTCCGGGAAGATCAGAAGGCTACACCTTC. Translation: CASSLSPGRSEGYTF.

In regard to this clonotype: The junction differs from germline at one of its ends, possibly a read error. This rearrangement joins TRBV6-1 to TRBJ2-7; a possible D gene is TRBD1 (6 bases). The CDR3 is 15 residues long. The germline CDR1 and CDR2 sequences are MNHNS and SASEGT. CDR3 sequence: CASREGTQKTTKQHF. CDR3 nucleotide sequence: TGTGCCAGCAGAGAGGGGACACAGAAAACTACGAAGCAGCACTTC.

There are many counts of this clonotype. The chain combines TRBV12-3 or TRBV12-4 with TRBJ2-1, with D uncertain. V was pared by 5 bases and J by 9 bases, with 11 bases between. CDR3 length equals 12 residues. The CDR3 reads CASSLTTFEQFF. The CDR3 DNA reads as TGTGCCAGCAGTCTCACTACTTTTGAGCAGTTCTTC.

In its sample, this clonotype was seen a few times. This chain uses TRBV11-3 with TRBJ2-7; 8 nucleotides align to TRBD2. Germline loops: CDR1 SGHNT, CDR2 YENEEA. The CDR3 runs 16 residues. Trimming cost V 1 base and J 2 bases; bases outside gene matches: 7. The CDR3 spells CASSLGAAGGTYEQYF. The CDR3 DNA reads as TGTGCCAGCAGCTTAGGGGCTGCGGGGGGAACCTACGAGCAGTACTTC.

The CDR3 DNA is TGCGCCAGCAGCTTCACCACTTCCGCAGGGGATACGCAGTATTTT. Translating it yields CASSFTTSAGDTQYF. The gene calls are TRBV5-1 and TRBJ2-3, with D possibly matching TRBD1 (5 bases). CDR3 length equals 15 residues. Germline-derived CDR1 and CDR2 are SGHRS and YFSETQ. V was cut by 2 bases and J by 6 bases, with 16 bases left in between.

Many counts were recorded for this clonotype. This chain uses TRBV7-9 with TRBJ2-5; D gene unclear. CDR3 length: 13 residues. Trimming cost V 4 bases and J 4 bases, with 10 bases left between them. Germline V gives CDR1 SEHNR, CDR2 FQNEAQ (reference sequence). CDR3 sequence: CASSSKVRETQYF. For the CDR3, the DNA is TGTGCCAGCAGCTCAAAGGTCCGAGAGACCCAGTACTTC.

Many counts were recorded for this clonotype. The chain employs TRBV28 and TRBJ1-5; 9 bases are a match to TRBD1. Germline loops: CDR1 MDHEN, CDR2 SYDVKM. The V gene end was trimmed by 5 bases and the J gene end by 2 bases; junction bases not matched to a gene: 10. This CDR3 has 17 residues. The CDR3 nucleotides read TGTGCCAGCAGTGTTAACAGGGGGCTCAGGGGCAATCAGCCCCAGCATTTT. Protein sequence: CASSVNRGLRGNQPQHF.

This clonotype has a count of ten or more. V is TRBV12-3 or TRBV12-4 and J is TRBJ2-3; 14 bases agree with TRBD2. The CDR3 contains 18 residues. The J segment lost 1 base and the V segment lost 5 bases, leaving 8 bases of the junction unmatched. The CDR3 loop reads CASSANQGLAGGTDTQYF. CDR3 DNA: TGTGCCAGCAGTGCAAACCAGGGACTAGCGGGGGGCACAGATACGCAGTATTTT.

This chain uses TRBV19 with TRBJ1-1; D not certain. Germline V lookup: CDR1 LNHDA, CDR2 SQIVND (reference sequence). Trimming stripped 7 bases from V and 1 base from J, with 13 bases between. The CDR3 sequence is 14 residues long. CDR3 loop: CASIPGVPNTEAFF. Written as DNA, the CDR3 is TGTGCCAGTATTCCCGGGGTTCCGAACACTGAAGCTTTCTTT.

In its sample, this clonotype was seen a few times. The chain carries TRBV13 and TRBJ2-1; a weak D match, TRBD2 (6 bases). CDR3 length equals 18 residues. Between the trimmed V and J ends, which lost 1 base and 10 bases, there was a span of 26 bases. The V gene's germline CDR1 is PRHDT and CDR2 FYEKMQ (reference sequence). In DNA, the CDR3 is TGTGCCAGCAGCTTAGAAGCGCTGGGAGGTGGAATTGTTGGGGAGCAGTTCTTC. Translated: CASSLEALGGGIVGEQFF.

This clonotype was found a few times. The chain couples TRBV27 to TRBJ1-2; D might be TRBD1 (6 bases). The CDR3 contains 14 residues. CDR1 is MNHEY and CDR2 is SMNVEV in the germline V gene (reference sequence). Trimming took off 4 bases at V and 8 bases at J, with 17 bases between the two ends. The CDR3 region is CASSSLRRGGGYTF. The CDR3 region has the DNA TGTGCCAGCAGTTCTCTTAGACGAGGGGGAGGCTACACCTTC.

This clonotype was counted at least ten times. The CDR3 sequence is CASSTGTDRETQYF. The CDR3 region has the DNA TGTGCCAGCAGTACCGGGACGGATCGAGAGACCCAGTACTTC. The rearrangement uses TRBV5-5 and TRBJ2-5; D tentatively reads TRBD1 or TRBD2 (5 bases each). Germline V gene data show CDR1 as SGHKS and CDR2 as YYEKEE (reference sequence). The CDR3 extends over 14 amino acids. Trimming pared 5 bases from V and 4 bases from J, leaving 15 bases between.

This clonotype was picked up a small number of times. Relative to the germline gene, one junction end is altered; a read error may explain this. This chain links TRBV7-9 with TRBJ1-2; 8 bases match TRBD1. Germline V gives CDR1 SEHNR, CDR2 FQNEAQ (reference sequence). This CDR3 region has 15 residues. The CDR3 DNA is TGTGCCAGAAGCTTCGACCGGACAGGGAACTATGGCTACACCTTC. Encoded protein: CARSFDRTGNYGYTF.